This TCR beta chain came from a study of T cells after yellow fever vaccination. From the 5' RACE reads, TCRdb called clonotypes with MiXCR, one entry per CDR3 protein. The sample holds about 130,000 distinct CDR3 sequences, 7.4% seen once. Study conclusions and caveats: The secondary response peaked faster, at day 5 versus 15, but was weaker. Post-booster repertoires contained most primary-vaccination clones again (about 95% CD4, around 89% CD8). Sorted repertoires could include abundant contaminating clonotypes from bulk cells.

This clonotype was picked up a small number of times. Its specificity is unknown. The TCR sequence derives from a man aged 18 to 29 who received the YFV17D yellow fever vaccine. Here the sequenced sample was CD4+ T cells sorted from PBMCs, taken 10 to 11 days after the first yellow fever vaccination.

CDR3 region: CASSLGLAAPDTQYF. The CDR3 DNA reads as TGTGCCAGCAGCTTAGGACTAGCGGCACCAGATACGCAGTATTTT. The gene calls are TRBV7-9 and TRBJ2-3, with TRBD2 identical over 9 bases. V dropped 1 base and J dropped 4; count of bases not matched to a gene: 3. The CDR3 contains 15 residues. The germline V gene encodes CDR1 SEHNR and CDR2 FQNEAQ (reference sequence).